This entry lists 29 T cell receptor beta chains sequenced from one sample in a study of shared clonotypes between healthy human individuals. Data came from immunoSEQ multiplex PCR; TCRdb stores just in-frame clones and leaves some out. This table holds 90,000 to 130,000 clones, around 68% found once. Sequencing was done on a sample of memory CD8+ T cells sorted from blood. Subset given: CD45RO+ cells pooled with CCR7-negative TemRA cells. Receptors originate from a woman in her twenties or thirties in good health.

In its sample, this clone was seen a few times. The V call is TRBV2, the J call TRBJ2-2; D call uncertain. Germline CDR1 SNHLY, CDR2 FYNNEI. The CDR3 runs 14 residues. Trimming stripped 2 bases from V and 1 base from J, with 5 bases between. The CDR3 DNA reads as TGTGCCAGCAGTGAAACCTTGAACACCGGGGAGCTGTTTTTT. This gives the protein CASSETLNTGELFF.

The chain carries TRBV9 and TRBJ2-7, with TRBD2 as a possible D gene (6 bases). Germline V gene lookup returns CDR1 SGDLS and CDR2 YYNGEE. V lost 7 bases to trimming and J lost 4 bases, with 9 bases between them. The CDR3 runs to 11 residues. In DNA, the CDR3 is TGTGCCAGCGGGCGGGGATACGAGCAGTACTTC. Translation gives CASGRGYEQYF.

The CDR3 bases are TGCGCCAGCAGAGCGGGAGATTACTACGAGCAGTACTTC. Its translation: CASRAGDYYEQYF. The genes are TRBV5-1 and TRBJ2-7, with 8 bases fitting TRBD2. CDR1 and CDR2 (germline): SGHRS, YFSETQ. The CDR3 has 13 amino acids. After removal of 5 bases from V and 3 bases from J, the junction contained 4 bases not matched to a gene.

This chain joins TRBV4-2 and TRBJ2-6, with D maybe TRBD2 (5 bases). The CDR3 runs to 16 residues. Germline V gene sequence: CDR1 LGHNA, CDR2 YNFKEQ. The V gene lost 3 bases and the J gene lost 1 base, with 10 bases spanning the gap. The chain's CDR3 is CASSQEDSSGANVLTF. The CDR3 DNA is TGTGCCAGCAGCCAGGAGGATAGTTCTGGGGCCAACGTCCTGACTTTC.

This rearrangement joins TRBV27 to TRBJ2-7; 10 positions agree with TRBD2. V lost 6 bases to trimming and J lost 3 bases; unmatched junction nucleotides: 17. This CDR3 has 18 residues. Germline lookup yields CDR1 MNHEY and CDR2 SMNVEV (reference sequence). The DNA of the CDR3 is TGTGCCAGCAGCGGAGCGGGAGGGCTATCACACCCTTTCTACGAGCAGTACTTC. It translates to CASSGAGGLSHPFYEQYF.

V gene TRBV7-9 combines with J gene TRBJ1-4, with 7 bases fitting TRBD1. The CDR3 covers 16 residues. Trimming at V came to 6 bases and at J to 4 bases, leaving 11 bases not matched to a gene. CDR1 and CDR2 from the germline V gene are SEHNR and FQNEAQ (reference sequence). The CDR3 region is CASSQNQGDGNEKLFF. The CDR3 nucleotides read TGTGCCAGCAGTCAAAACCAGGGGGACGGTAATGAAAAACTGTTTTTT.

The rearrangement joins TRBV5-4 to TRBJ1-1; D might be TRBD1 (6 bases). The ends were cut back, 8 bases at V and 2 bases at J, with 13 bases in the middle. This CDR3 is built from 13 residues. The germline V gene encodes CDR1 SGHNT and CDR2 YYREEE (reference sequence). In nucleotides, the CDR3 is TGTGCCAGTAGGCGAGGGGGTAACACTGAAGCTTTCTTT. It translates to CASRRGGNTEAFF.

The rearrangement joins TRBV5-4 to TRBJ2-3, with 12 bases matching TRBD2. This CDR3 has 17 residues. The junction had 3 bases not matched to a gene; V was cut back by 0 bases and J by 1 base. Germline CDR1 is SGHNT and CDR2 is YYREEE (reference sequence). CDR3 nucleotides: TGTGCCAGCAGCTTGGGACTAGCGGGAGCCCGCACAGATACGCAGTATTTT. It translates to CASSLGLAGARTDTQYF.

CDR3 in DNA: TGTGCCAGCAGCAAAGTTAAACCTGGGGCCAACGTCCTGACTTTC. Translating gives CASSKVKPGANVLTF. The rearrangement uses TRBV21-1 and TRBJ2-6. TRBV21-1 is listed as a pseudogene. The CDR3 runs 15 residues.

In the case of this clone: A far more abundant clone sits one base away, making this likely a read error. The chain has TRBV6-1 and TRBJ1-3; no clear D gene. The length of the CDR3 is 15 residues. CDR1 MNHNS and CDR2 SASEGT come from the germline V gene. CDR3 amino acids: CVSSEADGSGNTIYF. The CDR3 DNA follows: TGTGTCAGCAGTGAAGCAGACGGCTCTGGAAACACCATATATTTT.

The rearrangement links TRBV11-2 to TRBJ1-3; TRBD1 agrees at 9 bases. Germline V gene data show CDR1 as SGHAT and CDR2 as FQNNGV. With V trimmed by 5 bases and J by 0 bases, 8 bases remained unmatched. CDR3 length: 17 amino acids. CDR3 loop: CASSLLTGGSSGNTIYF. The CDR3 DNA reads TGTGCCAGCAGCCTCCTGACAGGGGGAAGCTCTGGAAACACCATATATTTT.

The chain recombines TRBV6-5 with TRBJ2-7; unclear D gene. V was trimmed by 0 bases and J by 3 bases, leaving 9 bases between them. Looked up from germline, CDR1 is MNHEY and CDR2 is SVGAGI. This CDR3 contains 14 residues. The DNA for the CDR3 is TGTGCCAGCAGTTACTCGAAGATAAACTACGAGCAGTACTTC. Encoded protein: CASSYSKINYEQYF.

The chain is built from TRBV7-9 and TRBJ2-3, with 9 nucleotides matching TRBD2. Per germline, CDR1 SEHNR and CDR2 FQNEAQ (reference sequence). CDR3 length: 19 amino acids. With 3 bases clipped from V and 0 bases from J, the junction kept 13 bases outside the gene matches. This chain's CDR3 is CASSFPSFKAGGSTDTQYF. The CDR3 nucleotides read TGTGCCAGCAGCTTCCCCTCATTTAAGGCGGGGGGGAGCACAGATACGCAGTATTTT.

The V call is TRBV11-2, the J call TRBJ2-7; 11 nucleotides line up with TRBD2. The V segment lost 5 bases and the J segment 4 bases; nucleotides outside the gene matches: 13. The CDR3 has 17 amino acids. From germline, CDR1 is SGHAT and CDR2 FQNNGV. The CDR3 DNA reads TGTGCCAGCAGCCTACCCTTTCCGGGACTAGCGGTTTACGAGCAGTACTTC. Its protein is CASSLPFPGLAVYEQYF. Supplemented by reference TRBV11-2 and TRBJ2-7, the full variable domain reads EAGVAQSPRYKIIEKRQSVAFWCNPISGHATLYWYQQILGQGPKLLIQFQNNGVVDDSQLPKDRFSAERLKGVDSTLKIQPAKLEDSAVYLCASSLPFPGLAVYEQYFGPGTRLTVT.

The CDR3 sequence: CASSPGRQAYGYTF. The CDR3 region has the DNA TGTGCCAGCAGCCCCGGACGTCAGGCATATGGCTACACCTTC. This chain links TRBV11-2 with TRBJ1-2; D is unresolved. This CDR3 region has 14 residues. Per germline, CDR1 SGHAT and CDR2 FQNNGV. Trimming stripped 5 bases from V and 5 bases from J, with 15 bases between. The full variable domain, completed using reference TRBV11-2 and TRBJ1-2, is EAGVAQSPRYKIIEKRQSVAFWCNPISGHATLYWYQQILGQGPKLLIQFQNNGVVDDSQLPKDRFSAERLKGVDSTLKIQPAKLEDSAVYLCASSPGRQAYGYTFGSGTRLTVV.

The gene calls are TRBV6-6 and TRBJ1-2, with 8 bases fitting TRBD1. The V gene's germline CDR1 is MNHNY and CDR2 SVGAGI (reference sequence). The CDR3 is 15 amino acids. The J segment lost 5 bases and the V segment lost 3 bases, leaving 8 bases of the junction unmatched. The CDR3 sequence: CASSYTLTGEYGYTF. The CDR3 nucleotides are TGTGCCAGCAGTTATACTCTGACAGGGGAATATGGCTACACCTTC.

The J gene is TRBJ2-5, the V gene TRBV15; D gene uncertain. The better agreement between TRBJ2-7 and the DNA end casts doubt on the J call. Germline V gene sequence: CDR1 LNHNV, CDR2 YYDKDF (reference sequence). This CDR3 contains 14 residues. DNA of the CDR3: TGTGCCACCAGCAGAGCGACTGAAGGGAACGAGCAGTACTTC. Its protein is CATSRATEGNEQYF.

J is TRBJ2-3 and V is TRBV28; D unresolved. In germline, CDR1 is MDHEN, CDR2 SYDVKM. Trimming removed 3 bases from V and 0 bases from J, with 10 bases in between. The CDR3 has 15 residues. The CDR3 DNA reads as TGTGCCAGCAGTTTTGAGCGCACGAGCACAGATACGCAGTATTTT. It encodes CASSFERTSTDTQYF.

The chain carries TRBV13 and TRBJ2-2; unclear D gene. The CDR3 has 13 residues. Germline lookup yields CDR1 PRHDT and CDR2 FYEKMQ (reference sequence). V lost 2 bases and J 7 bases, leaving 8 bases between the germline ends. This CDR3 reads CASSLWVDGELFF. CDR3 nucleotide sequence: TGTGCCAGCAGCTTATGGGTAGACGGGGAGCTGTTTTTT.

The CDR3 loop is CASSFRTGVSGELFF. In DNA, the CDR3 is TGTGCCAGCAGTTTCAGGACAGGGGTTTCCGGGGAGCTGTTTTTT. The V and J genes are TRBV28 and TRBJ2-2, with TRBD1 identical over 9 bases. The CDR3 is made up of 15 amino acids. In germline, CDR1 is MDHEN, CDR2 SYDVKM. J gave up 6 bases and V 3 bases, and 5 bases lay outside the gene matches.

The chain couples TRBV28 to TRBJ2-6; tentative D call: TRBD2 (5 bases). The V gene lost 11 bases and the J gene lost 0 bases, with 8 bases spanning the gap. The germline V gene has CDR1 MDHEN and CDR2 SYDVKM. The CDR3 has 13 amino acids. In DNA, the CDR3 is TGTGCCGTTGAGGGCTCTGGGGCCAACGTCCTGACTTTC. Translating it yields CAVEGSGANVLTF.

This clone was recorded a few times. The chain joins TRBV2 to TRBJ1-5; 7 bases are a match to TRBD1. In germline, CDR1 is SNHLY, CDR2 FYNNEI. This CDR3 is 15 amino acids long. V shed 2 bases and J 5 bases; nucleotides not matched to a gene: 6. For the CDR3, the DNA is TGTGCCAGCAGTGAACCCCGGACAGGCCATCAGCCCCAGCATTTT. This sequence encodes CASSEPRTGHQPQHF.

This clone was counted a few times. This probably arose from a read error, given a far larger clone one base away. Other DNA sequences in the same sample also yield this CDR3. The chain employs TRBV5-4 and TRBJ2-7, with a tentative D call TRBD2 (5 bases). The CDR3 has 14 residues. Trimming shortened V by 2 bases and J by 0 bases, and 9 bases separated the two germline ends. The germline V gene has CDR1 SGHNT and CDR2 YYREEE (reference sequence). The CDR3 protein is CASSLSGSSYEQYF. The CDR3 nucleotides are TGTGCCAGCAGCTTATCGGGGAGCTCCTACGAGCAGTACTTC.

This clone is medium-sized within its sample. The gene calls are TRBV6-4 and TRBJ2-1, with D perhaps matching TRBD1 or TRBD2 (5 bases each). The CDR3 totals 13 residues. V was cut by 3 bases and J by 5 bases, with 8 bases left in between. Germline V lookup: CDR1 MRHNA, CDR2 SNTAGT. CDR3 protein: CASSEGPNNEQFF. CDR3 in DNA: TGTGCCAGCAGTGAGGGACCCAACAATGAGCAGTTCTTC.

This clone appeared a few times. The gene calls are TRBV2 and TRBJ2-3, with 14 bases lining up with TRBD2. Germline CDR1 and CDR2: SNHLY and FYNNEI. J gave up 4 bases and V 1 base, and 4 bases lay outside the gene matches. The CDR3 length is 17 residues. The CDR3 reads CASSEGTSGRRADTQYF. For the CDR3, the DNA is TGTGCCAGCAGTGAAGGGACTAGCGGGAGGAGAGCAGATACGCAGTATTTT.

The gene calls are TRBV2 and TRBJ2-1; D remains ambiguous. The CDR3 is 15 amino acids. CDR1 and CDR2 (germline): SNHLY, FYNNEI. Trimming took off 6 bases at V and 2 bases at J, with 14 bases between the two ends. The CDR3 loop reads CASRDPRQTYNEQFF. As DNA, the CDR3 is TGTGCCAGCAGAGACCCGCGGCAAACCTACAATGAGCAGTTCTTC. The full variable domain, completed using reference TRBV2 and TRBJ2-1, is EPEVTQTPSHQVTQMGQEVILRCVPISNHLYFYWYRQILGQKVEFLVSFYNNEISEKSEIFDDQFSVERPDGSNFTLKIRSTKLEDSAMYFCASRDPRQTYNEQFFGPGTRLTVL.

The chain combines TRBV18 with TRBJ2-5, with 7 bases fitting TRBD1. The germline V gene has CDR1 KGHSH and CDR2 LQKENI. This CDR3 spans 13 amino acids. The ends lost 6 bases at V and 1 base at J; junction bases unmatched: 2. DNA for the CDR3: TGTGCCAGCTCCCGACAGGGCCAAGAGACCCAGTACTTC. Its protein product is CASSRQGQETQYF.

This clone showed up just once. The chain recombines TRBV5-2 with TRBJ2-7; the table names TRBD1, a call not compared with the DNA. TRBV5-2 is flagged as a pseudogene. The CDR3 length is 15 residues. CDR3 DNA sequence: TGTGCCAGCAGCTTAGAGGGGGACACTACCTACGAGCAGTACTTC. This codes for CASSLEGDTTYEQYF.

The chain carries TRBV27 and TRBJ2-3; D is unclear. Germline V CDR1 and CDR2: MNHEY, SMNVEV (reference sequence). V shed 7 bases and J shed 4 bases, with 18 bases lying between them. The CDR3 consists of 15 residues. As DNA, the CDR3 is TGTGCCAGCATGAGGCTACCTGTGGGCGCAGATACGCAGTATTTT. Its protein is CASMRLPVGADTQYF.